Listed below are T cell receptor beta chains from one sample, sequenced in a study of T-cell reconstitution after alpha-beta-depleted transplantation in children. TCRdb reprocessed the PCR reads via MiXCR and lists one record per CDR3 protein. The sample has about 870,000 distinct CDR3 sequences; approximately 15% are singletons. The sample in question was PBMCs, mostly from graft donor cells, obtained 360 days after TCRalphabeta/CD19-depleted stem cell transplant. These receptors were taken from a male patient between 10 and 17 years old who had a stem cell transplant for acute lymphoblastic leukemia, so the T cells may come from the graft donor. CDR3s include the opening cysteine and the closing phenylalanine or tryptophan. The D gene is left open where the match is weak. Clone size is stated in some rows and not others, as once, few, many or a class when expanded.

>TRBJ1-2|many|TRBV10-2|NA
CASSDMGRSNYGYTF
TGCGCCAGCAGTGATATGGGTCGCTCTAACTATGGCTACACCTTC
>TRBJ1-4|NA|TRBV5-1|TRBD1
CASSVGTGNGEKLFF
TGCGCCAGCAGCGTAGGGACAGGAAATGGGGAAAAACTGTTTTTT
>TRBJ1-1|NA|TRBV6-5|NA
CASSYSEGPGSYMNTEAFF
TGTGCCAGCAGTTACTCCGAGGGCCCAGGGTCGTATATGAACACTGAAGCTTTCTTT
>TRBJ2-3|few|TRBV6-2/TRBV6-3|NA
CASSYSLPGAHLYF
TGTGCCAGCAGTTACTCGTTACCGGGGGCCCATCTGTATTTT
>TRBJ2-1|many|TRBV20-1|TRBD2
CSARDWEGRTSGRLYNEQFF
TGCAGTGCTAGAGATTGGGAGGGAAGAACTAGCGGGAGACTCTACAATGAGCAGTTCTTC
>TRBJ2-1|NA|TRBV2|NA
CASSEWTRPLYNEQFF
TGTGCCAGCAGTGAATGGACTCGCCCCCTCTACAATGAGCAGTTCTTC
>TRBJ2-1|many|TRBV20-1|NA
CSASPSLPSYNEQFF
TGCAGTGCTAGTCCCAGCCTTCCCTCCTACAATGAGCAGTTCTTC
>TRBJ1-2|few|TRBV5-1|NA
CASSLEEGGYTF
TGCGCCAGCAGCTTGGAGGAGGGAGGCTACACCTTC
>TRBJ2-3|NA|TRBV5-5|TRBD2
CASNLGGSTDTQYF
TGTGCCAGCAACTTGGGGGGGAGCACAGATACGCAGTATTTT
>TRBJ2-4|few|TRBV28|NA
CASTPGRMKNIQYF
TGTGCCAGCACCCCAGGGAGGATGAAAAACATTCAGTACTTC
>TRBJ1-6|NA|TRBV5-1|NA
CASSLLGRLYNSPLHF
TGCGCCAGCAGCTTGCTGGGACGGTTGTATAATTCACCCCTCCACTTT
>TRBJ2-7|NA|TRBV7-6|NA
CASSQASSGGEQYF
TGTGCCAGCAGCCAAGCCTCGAGTGGGGGAGAGCAGTACTTC
>TRBJ2-2|few|TRBV9|NA
CASRGDGELFF
TGTGCCAGCAGGGGGGACGGGGAGCTGTTTTTT
>TRBJ1-5|NA|TRBV5-1|NA
CASSLGRGMGNQPQHF
TGCGCCAGCAGCTTGGGTCGGGGGATGGGCAATCAGCCCCAGCATTTT
>TRBJ1-1|few|TRBV7-9|TRBD1
CASSLGPGGVTEAFF
TGTGCCAGCAGCTTGGGTCCAGGGGGAGTCACTGAAGCTTTCTTT
>TRBJ2-7|few|TRBV7-7|NA
CASSLVPGQSSYEQYF
TGTGCCAGCAGCTTAGTTCCGGGACAAAGCTCCTACGAGCAGTACTTC
>TRBJ2-1|many|TRBV6-5|NA
CASSYGRGDEQFF
TGTGCCAGCAGTTACGGACGTGGTGATGAGCAGTTCTTC
>TRBJ2-1|NA|TRBV29-1|NA
CSVVKYNEQFF
TGCAGCGTTGTCAAATACAATGAGCAGTTCTTC
>TRBJ2-1|few|TRBV11-2|TRBD2
CASSLGLTSGSTTFYNEQFF
TGTGCCAGCAGCTTAGGACTGACTAGCGGGAGTACTACCTTCTACAATGAGCAGTTCTTC
>TRBJ2-2|many|TRBV5-1|NA
CASSLWRQNTGELFF
TGCGCCAGCAGCTTGTGGAGACAGAACACCGGGGAGCTGTTTTTT
>TRBJ1-6|few|TRBV27|NA
CASSFRHRLSYNSPLHF
TGTGCCAGCAGCTTCCGGCACCGCCTCTCCTATAATTCACCCCTCCACTTT
>TRBJ2-7|NA|TRBV20-1|NA
CSAPETNSYEQYF
TGCAGTGCTCCAGAAACGAACAGCTACGAGCAGTACTTC
>TRBJ2-1|few|TRBV20-1|TRBD2
CSAGKTSGRGNEQFF
TGCAGTGCAGGGAAAACTAGCGGGAGGGGCAATGAGCAGTTCTTC
>TRBJ2-1|few|TRBV11-3|TRBD2
CASSLTAGLGSYNEQFF
TGTGCCAGCAGCTTGACGGCGGGACTAGGCTCCTACAATGAGCAGTTCTTC
>TRBJ1-5|few|TRBV12-3/TRBV12-4|NA
CASRSLDQPQHF
TGTGCCAGCAGGTCTCTTGATCAGCCCCAGCATTTT
>TRBJ1-5|NA|TRBV7-2|TRBD1
CASSLAGTENQPQHF
TGTGCCAGCAGCTTAGCCGGGACAGAGAATCAGCCCCAGCATTTT
>TRBJ2-1|NA|TRBV20-1|NA
CSVKKKGDSYNEQFF
TGCAGTGTTAAAAAGAAGGGGGACTCCTACAATGAGCAGTTCTTC
>TRBJ2-2|NA|TRBV10-3|NA
CATEAGLNTGELFF
TGTGCCACAGAGGCGGGATTGAACACCGGGGAGCTGTTTTTT
>TRBJ1-1|NA|TRBV12-3/TRBV12-4|TRBD1
CASRTGGYTEAFF
TGTGCCAGCAGGACAGGGGGATATACTGAAGCTTTCTTT
>TRBJ2-5|NA|TRBV12-3/TRBV12-4|NA
CASRGLVQETQYF
TGTGCCAGCAGGGGCCTAGTGCAAGAGACCCAGTACTTC
>TRBJ2-7|NA|TRBV7-9|TRBD2
CASSVGLGSGSYEQYF
TGTGCCAGCAGCGTCGGCTTGGGTAGCGGGAGCTACGAGCAGTACTTC
>TRBJ2-7|many|TRBV29-1|NA
CSVVSPQVEQYF
TGCAGCGTTGTGTCTCCGCAGGTCGAGCAGTACTTC
>TRBJ2-1|NA|TRBV3-1|TRBD2
CASSQDSTSGSDDQFF
TGTGCCAGCAGCCAAGATAGCACTAGCGGGAGTGATGACCAGTTCTTC
>TRBJ2-3|NA|TRBV7-6|TRBD2
CASSLRTSLAGTSTDTQYF
TGTGCCAGCAGCTTGAGGACATCTTTAGCGGGGACAAGCACAGATACGCAGTATTTT
>TRBJ2-2|many|TRBV6-5|NA
CASSYVTGIYTGELFF
TGTGCCAGCAGTTACGTGACAGGCATTTACACCGGGGAGCTGTTTTTT
>TRBJ1-5|few|TRBV20-1|NA
CSALGAPGNQPQHF
TGCAGTGCTTTGGGGGCGCCGGGCAATCAGCCCCAGCATTTT
>TRBJ1-4|many|TRBV11-2|NA
CASSLVGEKLFF
TGTGCCAGCAGCTTAGTCGGTGAAAAACTGTTTTTT
>TRBJ1-1|NA|TRBV5-1|NA
CASSFDGAGNIEAFF
TGCGCCAGCAGCTTTGACGGGGCCGGGAACATTGAAGCTTTCTTT
>TRBJ2-7|few|TRBV4-1|NA
CASSQPTSAIYEQYF
TGCGCCAGCAGCCAGCCGACCAGCGCAATCTACGAGCAGTACTTC
>TRBJ1-1|NA|TRBV11-2|NA
CASSGWKAEAFF
TGTGCCAGCAGCGGTTGGAAGGCTGAAGCTTTCTTT
>TRBJ2-1|many|TRBV15|NA
CATRRYNEQFF
TGTGCCACCAGACGTTACAATGAGCAGTTCTTC
>TRBJ2-7|few|TRBV10-3|TRBD2
CAISGLLAGDIYEQYF
TGTGCCATCAGTGGTTTACTAGCGGGAGACATCTACGAGCAGTACTTC
>TRBJ1-2|few|TRBV4-1|NA
CASSASGHLDPYGYTF
TGCGCCAGCAGCGCGTCGGGACACCTAGACCCCTATGGCTACACCTTC
>TRBJ2-7|few|TRBV11-2|NA
CASSSASTPYEQYF
TGTGCCAGCAGCTCAGCATCCACCCCCTACGAGCAGTACTTC
>TRBJ1-4|few|TRBV5-1|NA
CASSPAGPLTQNEKLFF
TGCGCCAGCAGCCCGGCCGGGCCTCTCACACAGAATGAAAAACTGTTTTTT